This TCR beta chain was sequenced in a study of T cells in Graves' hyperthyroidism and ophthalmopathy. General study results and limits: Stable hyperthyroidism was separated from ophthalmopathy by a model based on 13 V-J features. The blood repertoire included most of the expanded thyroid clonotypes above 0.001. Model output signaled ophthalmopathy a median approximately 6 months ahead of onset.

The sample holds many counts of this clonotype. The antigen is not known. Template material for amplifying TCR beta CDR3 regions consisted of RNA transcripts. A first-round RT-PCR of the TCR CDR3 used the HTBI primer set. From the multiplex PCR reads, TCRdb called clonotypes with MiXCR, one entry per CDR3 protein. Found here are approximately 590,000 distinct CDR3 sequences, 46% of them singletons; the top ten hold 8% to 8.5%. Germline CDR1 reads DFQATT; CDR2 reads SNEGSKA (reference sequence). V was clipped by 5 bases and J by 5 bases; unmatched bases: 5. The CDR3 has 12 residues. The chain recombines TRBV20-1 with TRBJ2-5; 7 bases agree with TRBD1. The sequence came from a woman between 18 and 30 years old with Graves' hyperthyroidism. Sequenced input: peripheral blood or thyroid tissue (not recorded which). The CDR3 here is CSAQTGRETQYF. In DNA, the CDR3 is TGCAGTGCTCAGACAGGGCGGGAGACCCAGTACTTC.